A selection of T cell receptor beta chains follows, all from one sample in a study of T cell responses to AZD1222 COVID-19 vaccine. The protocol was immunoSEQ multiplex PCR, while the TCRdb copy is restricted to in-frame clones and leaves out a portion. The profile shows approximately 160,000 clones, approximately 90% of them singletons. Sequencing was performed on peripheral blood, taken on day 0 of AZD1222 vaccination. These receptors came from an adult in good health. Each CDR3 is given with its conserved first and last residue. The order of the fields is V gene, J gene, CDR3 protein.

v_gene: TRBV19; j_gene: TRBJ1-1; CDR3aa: CASRFLDRDQGKAFF
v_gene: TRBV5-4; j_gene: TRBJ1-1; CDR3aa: CASSPRGGHAMNTEAFF
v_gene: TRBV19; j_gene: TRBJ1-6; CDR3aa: CASSIDEGFGSPLHF
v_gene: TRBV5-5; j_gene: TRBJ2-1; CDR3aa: CASSLVLAGGLGEQFF
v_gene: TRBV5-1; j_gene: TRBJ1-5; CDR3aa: CASSLEGDRPQHF
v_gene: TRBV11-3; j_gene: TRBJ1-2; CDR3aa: CASSLGTGTAYGYTF
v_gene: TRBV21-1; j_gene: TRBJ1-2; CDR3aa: CASSKGSANYGYTF
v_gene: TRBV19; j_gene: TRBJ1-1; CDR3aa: CASSARTVTEAFF
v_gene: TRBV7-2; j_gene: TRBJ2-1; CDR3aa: CASSIGTGKINEQFF
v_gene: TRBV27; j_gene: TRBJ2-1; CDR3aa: CASSGLPSSYNEQFF
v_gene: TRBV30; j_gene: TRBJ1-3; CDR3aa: CAGDRPGNTIYF